These 21 T cell receptor beta chains were sequenced from one sample in a study of OX40 agonist ivuxolimab in advanced cancers. Assay: immunoSEQ multiplex PCR; the TCRdb copy retains only in-frame clones and omits some. The sample carries around 51,000 clones, around 87% recorded once. Sequenced here: CD4+ or CD8+ T cells sorted from blood, sampled in a trial of the OX40 agonist ivuxolimab. The receptors here all came from an adult with an advanced solid tumor such as melanoma, head and neck, liver or kidney cancer.

This rearrangement joins TRBV7-7 to TRBJ2-1, with unresolved D. Trimming took 5 bases from V and 0 from J, leaving 11 bases between them. The CDR3 extends over 15 amino acids. Germline V gene lookup returns CDR1 SSHAT and CDR2 FNYEAQ (reference sequence). The CDR3 region is CASSAEASSYNEQFF. The CDR3 nucleotides are TGTGCCAGCAGCGCCGAGGCTAGCTCCTACAATGAGCAGTTCTTC. Supplemented by reference TRBV7-7 and TRBJ2-1, the full variable domain reads GAGVSQSPRYKVTKRGQDVTLRCDPISSHATLYWYQQALGQGPEFLTYFNYEAQPDKSGLPSDRFSAERPEGSISTLTIQRTEQRDSAMYRCASSAEASSYNEQFFGPGTRLTVL.

V gene TRBV9 combines with J gene TRBJ2-7; tentatively, D is TRBD1 (5 bases). This CDR3 comprises 13 residues. The V end lost 0 bases, the J end lost 3 bases, and 7 bases lay between the germline ends. Germline V lookup: CDR1 SGDLS, CDR2 YYNGEE. CDR3 protein: CASSVDQGYEQYF. The CDR3 DNA follows: TGTGCCAGCAGCGTAGATCAGGGCTACGAGCAGTACTTC.

The CDR3 loop is CAGGQGPYEQYF. CDR3 sequence (DNA): TGTGCCGGAGGACAGGGGCCCTACGAGCAGTACTTC. This sequence joins TRBV11-2 and TRBJ2-7; 9 positions agree with TRBD1. The CDR3 sequence is 12 residues long. Germline CDR1 is SGHAT and CDR2 is FQNNGV. Trimming removed 11 bases from V and 2 bases from J; junction bases left unmatched: 4.

The chain links TRBV5-4 to TRBJ2-3; D is possibly TRBD2 (6 bases). The CDR3 sequence is 13 residues long. Germline V gene sequence: CDR1 SGHNT, CDR2 YYREEE (reference sequence). Trimming took off 5 bases at V and 4 bases at J, with 11 bases between the two ends. The CDR3 DNA reads TGTGCCAGCAGAGACTGGGGGGCAGATACGCAGTATTTT. Its protein product is CASRDWGADTQYF.

This clone was detected only a few times. V usage is TRBV6-4 and J usage is TRBJ2-1, with D unclear. The CDR3 runs 16 residues. V shed 8 bases and J shed 2 bases, with 19 bases lying between them. Germline V gives CDR1 MRHNA, CDR2 SNTAGT. CDR3 nucleotides: TGTGCCAGCTCGAACGCCGGCGAGGTTCCCTACAATGAGCAGTTCTTC. Its translation is CASSNAGEVPYNEQFF.

The chain recombines TRBV9 with TRBJ1-3, with 8 bases matching TRBD1. In germline, CDR1 is SGDLS, CDR2 YYNGEE. The CDR3 extends over 17 amino acids. With V trimmed by 4 bases and J by 3 bases, 12 bases remained unmatched. CDR3 nucleotides: TGTGCCAGCAGCCCCCGGACAGGGAGCGGTTTTGGAAACACCATATATTTT. Translating gives CASSPRTGSGFGNTIYF.

The rearrangement joins TRBV4-1 to TRBJ2-7; TRBD2 aligns across 11 bases. The ends lost 1 base at V and 4 bases at J; junction bases unmatched: 15. The CDR3 sequence is 19 residues long. Germline V gene lookup returns CDR1 MGHRA and CDR2 YSYEKL. CDR3 sequence reads: CASSQGPTDTSGGQYEQYF. CDR3 nucleotides: TGCGCCAGCAGCCAAGGTCCGACAGACACTAGCGGGGGACAATACGAGCAGTACTTC.

J is TRBJ2-1 and V is TRBV7-3; perhaps TRBD2 as D (6 bases). The ends were cut back, 2 bases at V and 8 bases at J, with 19 bases in the middle. This CDR3 is 16 amino acids long. In germline, CDR1 is SGHTA, CDR2 FQGTGA. CDR3: CASSLQRVVLGDEQFF. CDR3 coding DNA: TGTGCCAGCAGCTTACAGCGGGTAGTACTTGGCGATGAGCAGTTCTTC.

The chain couples TRBV11-2 to TRBJ1-4, with D possibly TRBD1 on 5 matching bases. The germline V and J ends were trimmed by 5 bases and 4 bases, with 11 bases remaining between them. This CDR3 has 14 residues. CDR1 SGHAT and CDR2 FQNNGV come from the germline V gene. The CDR3 protein is CASSPTDYNEKLFF. For the CDR3, the DNA is TGTGCCAGCAGCCCGACAGACTATAATGAAAAACTGTTTTTT.

The chain is built from TRBV9 and TRBJ2-1, with TRBD2 matching 7 bases. The CDR3 is made up of 17 amino acids. The germline V gene encodes CDR1 SGDLS and CDR2 YYNGEE. Trimming cost V 1 base and J 2 bases; bases outside gene matches: 9. The CDR3 bases are TGTGCCAGCAGCGTAAATCCCCCCCGGGGGGCCTACAATGAGCAGTTCTTC. Its translation is CASSVNPPRGAYNEQFF.

This clone has just a few counts. The V gene is TRBV7-9, the J gene TRBJ2-7; D is unresolved. CDR3 length equals 14 residues. The V end was cut by 1 base, the J end by 0 bases, with 7 bases between. In germline, CDR1 is SEHNR, CDR2 FQNEAQ (reference sequence). The CDR3 DNA sequence: TGTGCCAGCAGCTTAGTAGGTAGCTCCTACGAGCAGTACTTC. Amino acid sequence: CASSLVGSSYEQYF.

The V call is TRBV30, the J call TRBJ1-2; no definite D call. V gave up 4 bases and J gave up 5 bases, with 14 bases separating them. The CDR3 is 13 residues long. The germline V gene encodes CDR1 GTSNPN and CDR2 SVGIG (reference sequence). CDR3 sequence (DNA): TGTGCCTGGACCGTGGCAGACTCATATGGCTACACCTTC. Its translation is CAWTVADSYGYTF.

The rearrangement joins TRBV7-6 to TRBJ2-2, with 11 nucleotides matching TRBD2. Trimming at V came to 5 bases and at J to 4 bases, leaving 6 bases not matched to a gene. CDR1 and CDR2 (germline): SGHVS, FNYEAQ. The CDR3 is made up of 16 amino acids. CDR3 nucleotides: TGTGCCAGCAGCGCGACTAGCGGGACGGGCACCGGGGAGCTGTTTTTT. This translates into CASSATSGTGTGELFF. The variable domain in full, completed from reference TRBV7-6 and TRBJ2-2, reads GAGVSQSPRYKVTKRGQDVALRCDPISGHVSLYWYRQALGQGPEFLTYFNYEAQQDKSGLPNDRFSAERPEGSISTLTIQRTEQRDSAMYRCASSATSGTGTGELFFGEGSRLTVL.

CDR3 sequence reads: CASSYRTGPEQFF. DNA for the CDR3: TGTGCCAGCAGTTATCGGACAGGGCCTGAGCAGTTCTTC. V is TRBV6-5 and J is TRBJ2-1; 8 nucleotides line up with TRBD1. Germline CDR1 and CDR2: MNHEY and SVGAGI. The V gene end was trimmed by 3 bases and the J gene end by 9 bases; junction bases not matched to a gene: 4. The CDR3 contains 13 residues.

This chain uses TRBV4-1 with TRBJ2-3; 11 bases match TRBD2. The length of the CDR3 is 18 residues. The V gene's germline CDR1 is MGHRA and CDR2 YSYEKL. V shed 5 bases and J 5 bases; nucleotides not matched to a gene: 15. The CDR3 region is CASSELALAGGIGDTQYF. Written as DNA, the CDR3 is TGCGCCAGCAGCGAACTAGCCCTAGCGGGGGGTATTGGAGATACGCAGTATTTT.

The CDR3: CASSEGVLNTGELFF. As DNA, the CDR3 is TGTGCCAGCAGTGAAGGGGTGTTAAACACCGGGGAGCTGTTTTTT. This chain joins TRBV9 and TRBJ2-2; D might be TRBD1 (5 bases). Trimming cost V 5 bases and J 2 bases, with 13 bases left between them. CDR1 is SGDLS, CDR2 YYNGEE, per germline. The CDR3 runs 15 residues.

V is TRBV19 and J is TRBJ1-1; the match to TRBD1 covers 10 bases. V lost 3 bases and J lost 1; bases outside the gene matches: 2. The CDR3 length is 15 residues. Per germline, CDR1 LNHDA and CDR2 SQIVND (reference sequence). The CDR3 region has the DNA TGTGCCAGTAGTATGGGACAGGGGACGAACACTGAAGCTTTCTTT. Its translation is CASSMGQGTNTEAFF.

This chain joins TRBV6-5 and TRBJ2-1; the D is unclear. With 6 bases removed from V and 9 bases from J, the gap between germline ends came to 12 bases. Germline assignment: CDR1 MNHEY and CDR2 SVGAGI. CDR3 size: 12 residues. This chain's CDR3 is CASSWKGGEQFF. The CDR3 region has the DNA TGTGCCAGCAGCTGGAAGGGCGGTGAGCAGTTCTTC.

The rearrangement uses TRBV4-2 and TRBJ2-3; TRBD2 matches at 14 bases. With V trimmed by 2 bases and J by 4 bases, 2 bases remained unmatched. Germline V gene sequence: CDR1 LGHNA, CDR2 YNFKEQ. The CDR3 is 16 amino acids. The CDR3 here is CASSQQTSGRADTQYF. The CDR3, as DNA: TGTGCCAGCAGCCAACAGACTAGCGGGAGGGCAGATACGCAGTATTTT.

This clone came up once. CDR3 coding DNA: TGTGCCAGCAGCTTGGAGGGCCAGCGGGATGGGATCGAGCAGTACTTC. Translating gives CASSLEGQRDGIEQYF. The chain recombines TRBV5-6 with TRBJ2-7, with 7 bases lining up with TRBD2. The CDR3 has 16 amino acids. The V segment lost 0 bases and the J segment 6 bases; nucleotides outside the gene matches: 12. The germline CDR1 and CDR2 sequences are SGHDT and YYEEEE.

The V and J genes are TRBV13 and TRBJ2-5, with 7 nucleotides matching TRBD2. The V gene's germline CDR1 is PRHDT and CDR2 FYEKMQ (reference sequence). The V segment lost 2 bases and the J segment 1 base; nucleotides outside the gene matches: 4. The CDR3 is 15 amino acids. This chain's CDR3 is CASSLRLAVQETQYF. CDR3 coding DNA: TGTGCCAGCAGCTTACGACTAGCAGTCCAAGAGACCCAGTACTTC. The full variable domain, in which reference TRBV13 and TRBJ2-5 provide the parts outside the CDR3, is AAGVIQSPRHLIKEKRETATLKCYPIPRHDTVYWYQQGPGQDPQFLISFYEKMQSDKGSIPDRFSAQQFSDYHSELNMSSLELGDSALYFCASSLRLAVQETQYFGPGTRLLVL.